The T cell receptor (beta chain) under discussion was sequenced for a study of glioma-infiltrating T cells. General study results and limits: Tissue-blood divergence was below expectation in non-neoplastic patients, above in gliomas.

Amplification of TCR alpha and beta CDR3 regions from RNA used iRepertoire nested multiplex PCR. Each CDR3 protein gets one entry after TCRdb re-called the multiplex PCR reads with MiXCR. The table records about 190,000 distinct CDR3 sequences, approximately 30% of them present only once. This clonotype was seen just once. Its target is unknown. Since a much larger clone is just one base distant, this may be a read error. The receptor's source is a human donor with low-grade glioma or glioblastoma, undergoing nonglioma brain surgery, or in good health (not recorded which). Material: glioma tissue, nonneoplastic brain tissue, or PBMCs (not recorded which).

The CDR3: CASSLPGTGSYGYTF. In DNA form, the CDR3 reads TGTGCCAGCAGCTTGCCCGGGACAGGGTCCTATGGCTACACCTTC. The J gene is TRBJ1-2, the V gene TRBV5-4, with 9 nucleotides matching TRBD1. In germline, CDR1 is SGHNT, CDR2 YYREEE (reference sequence). The V gene end was trimmed by 1 base and the J gene end by 4 bases; junction bases not matched to a gene: 5. CDR3 length equals 15 residues.